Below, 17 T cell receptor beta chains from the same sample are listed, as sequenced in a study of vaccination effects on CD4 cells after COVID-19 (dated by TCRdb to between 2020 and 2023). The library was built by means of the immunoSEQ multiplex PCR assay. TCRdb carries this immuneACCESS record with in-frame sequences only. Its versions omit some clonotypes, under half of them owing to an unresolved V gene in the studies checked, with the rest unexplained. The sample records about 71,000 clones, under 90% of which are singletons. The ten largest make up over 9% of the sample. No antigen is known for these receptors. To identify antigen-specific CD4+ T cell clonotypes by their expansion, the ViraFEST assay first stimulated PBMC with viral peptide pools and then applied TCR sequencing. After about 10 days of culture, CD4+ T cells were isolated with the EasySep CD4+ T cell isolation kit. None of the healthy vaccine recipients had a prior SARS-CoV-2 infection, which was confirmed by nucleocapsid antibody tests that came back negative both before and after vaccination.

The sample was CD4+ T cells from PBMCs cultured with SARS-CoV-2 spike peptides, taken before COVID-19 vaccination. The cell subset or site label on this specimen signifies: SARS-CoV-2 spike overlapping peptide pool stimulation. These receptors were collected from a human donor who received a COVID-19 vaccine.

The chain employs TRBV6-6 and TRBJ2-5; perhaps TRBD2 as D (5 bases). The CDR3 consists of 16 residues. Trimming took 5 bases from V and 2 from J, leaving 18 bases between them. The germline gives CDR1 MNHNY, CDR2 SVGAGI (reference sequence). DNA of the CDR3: TGTGCCAGCAGTCTAGGAACGGAGGCCCAACAAGAGACCCAGTACTTC. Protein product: CASSLGTEAQQETQYF.

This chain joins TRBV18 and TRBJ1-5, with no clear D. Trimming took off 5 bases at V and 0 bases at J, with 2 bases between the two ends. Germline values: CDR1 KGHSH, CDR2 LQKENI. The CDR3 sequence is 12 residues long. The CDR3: CASSDSNQPQHF. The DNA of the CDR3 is TGTGCCAGCTCAGATAGCAATCAGCCCCAGCATTTT.

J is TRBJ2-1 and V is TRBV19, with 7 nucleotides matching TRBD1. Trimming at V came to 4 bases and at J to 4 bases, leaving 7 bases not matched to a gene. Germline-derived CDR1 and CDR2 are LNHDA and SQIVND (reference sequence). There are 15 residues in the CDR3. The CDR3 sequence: CASSSSGTAYNEQFF. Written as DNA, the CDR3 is TGTGCCAGTAGTAGTTCCGGGACAGCGTACAATGAGCAGTTCTTC.

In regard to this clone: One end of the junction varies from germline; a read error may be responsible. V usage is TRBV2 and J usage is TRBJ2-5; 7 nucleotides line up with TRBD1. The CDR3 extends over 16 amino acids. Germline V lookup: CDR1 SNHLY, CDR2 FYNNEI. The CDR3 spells CASSDRTGGDQEPQYF. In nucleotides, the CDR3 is TGTGCCAGCAGTGACCGGACAGGCGGTGACCAAGAGCCCCAGTACTTC.

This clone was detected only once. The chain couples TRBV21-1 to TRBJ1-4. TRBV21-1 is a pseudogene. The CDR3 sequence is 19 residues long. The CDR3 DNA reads TGTGCCAGCAGCAAACATTCGTCCAGGTGGGGTGTCATTTGTGAAAAACTGTTTTTT. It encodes CASSKHSSRWGVICEKLFF.

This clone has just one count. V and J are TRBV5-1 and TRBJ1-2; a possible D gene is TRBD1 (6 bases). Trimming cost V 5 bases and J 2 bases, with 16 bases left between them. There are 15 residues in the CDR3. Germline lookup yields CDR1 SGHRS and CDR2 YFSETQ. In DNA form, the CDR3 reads TGCGCCAGCAGAATGTTCTTACAGGGAAACTATGGCTACACCTTC. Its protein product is CASRMFLQGNYGYTF.

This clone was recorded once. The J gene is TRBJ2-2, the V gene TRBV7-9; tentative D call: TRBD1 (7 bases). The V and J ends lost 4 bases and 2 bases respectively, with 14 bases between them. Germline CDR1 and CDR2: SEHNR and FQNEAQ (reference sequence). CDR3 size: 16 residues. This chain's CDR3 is CASSSYGGGNTGELFF. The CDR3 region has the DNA TGTGCCAGCAGCTCATACGGAGGGGGCAACACCGGGGAGCTGTTTTTT.

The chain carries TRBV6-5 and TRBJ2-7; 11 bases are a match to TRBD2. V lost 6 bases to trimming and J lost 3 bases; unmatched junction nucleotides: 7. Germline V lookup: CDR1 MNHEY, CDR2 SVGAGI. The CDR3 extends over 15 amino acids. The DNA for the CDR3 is TGTGCCAGCAGGACGGGACTAGCGGACAACTACGAGCAGTACGTC. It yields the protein CASRTGLADNYEQYV.

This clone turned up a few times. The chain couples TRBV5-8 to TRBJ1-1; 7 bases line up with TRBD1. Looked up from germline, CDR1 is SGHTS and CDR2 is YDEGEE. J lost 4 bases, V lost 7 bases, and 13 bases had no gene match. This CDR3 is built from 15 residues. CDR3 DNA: TGTGCCAGCCCCTCCGGAGGGGGCGAAAGCACTGAAGCTTTCTTT. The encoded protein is CASPSGGGESTEAFF.

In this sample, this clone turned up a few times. CDR3 sequence reads: CASSYGGVNYGYTF. In DNA form, the CDR3 reads TGTGCCAGCAGTTACGGCGGAGTGAACTATGGCTACACCTTC. The chain combines TRBV6-5 with TRBJ1-2; D not certain. V was shortened by 2 bases and J by 2 bases, with 9 bases between the two germline ends. Germline V gene sequence: CDR1 MNHEY, CDR2 SVGAGI. The CDR3 consists of 14 residues.

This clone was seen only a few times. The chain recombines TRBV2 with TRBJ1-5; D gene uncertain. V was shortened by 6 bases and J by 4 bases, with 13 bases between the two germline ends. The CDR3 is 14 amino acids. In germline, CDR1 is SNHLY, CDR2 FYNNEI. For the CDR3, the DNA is TGTGCCAGCAGGGTTGCCGGGGTAAATCAGCCCCAGCATTTT. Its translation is CASRVAGVNQPQHF.

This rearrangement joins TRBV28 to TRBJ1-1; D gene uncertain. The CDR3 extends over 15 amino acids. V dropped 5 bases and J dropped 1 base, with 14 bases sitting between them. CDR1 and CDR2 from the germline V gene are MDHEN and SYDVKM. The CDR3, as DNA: TGTGCCAGCAGTCGCGCCACCCCGACGAACACTGAAGCTTTCTTT. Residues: CASSRATPTNTEAFF.

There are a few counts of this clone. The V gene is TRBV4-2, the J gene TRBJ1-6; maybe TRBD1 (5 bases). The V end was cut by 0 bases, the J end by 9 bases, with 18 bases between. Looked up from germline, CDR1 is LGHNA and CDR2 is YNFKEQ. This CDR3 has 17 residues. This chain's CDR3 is CASSQDSAGTWSSPLHF. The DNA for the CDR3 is TGTGCCAGCAGCCAAGATAGCGCCGGGACTTGGAGTTCACCCCTCCACTTT.

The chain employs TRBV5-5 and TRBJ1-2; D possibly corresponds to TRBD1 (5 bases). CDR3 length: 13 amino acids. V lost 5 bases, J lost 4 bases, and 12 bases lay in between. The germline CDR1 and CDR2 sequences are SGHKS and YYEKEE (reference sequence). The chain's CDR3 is CASRAGTGYGYTF. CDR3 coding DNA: TGTGCCAGCAGGGCCGGGACCGGCTATGGCTACACCTTC.

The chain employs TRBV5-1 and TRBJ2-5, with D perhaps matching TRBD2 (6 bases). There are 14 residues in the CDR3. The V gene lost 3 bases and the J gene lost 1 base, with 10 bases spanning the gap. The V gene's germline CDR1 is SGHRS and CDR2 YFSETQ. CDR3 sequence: CASSSGETQETQYF. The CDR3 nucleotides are TGCGCCAGCAGCTCGGGAGAGACCCAAGAGACCCAGTACTTC.

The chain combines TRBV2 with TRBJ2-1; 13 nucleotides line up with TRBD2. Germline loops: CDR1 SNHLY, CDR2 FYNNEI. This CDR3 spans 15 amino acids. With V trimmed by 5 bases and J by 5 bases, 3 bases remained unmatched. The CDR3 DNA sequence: TGTGCCAGCAGTTCGACTAGCGGGGGGCACAATGAGCAGTTCTTC. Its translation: CASSSTSGGHNEQFF.

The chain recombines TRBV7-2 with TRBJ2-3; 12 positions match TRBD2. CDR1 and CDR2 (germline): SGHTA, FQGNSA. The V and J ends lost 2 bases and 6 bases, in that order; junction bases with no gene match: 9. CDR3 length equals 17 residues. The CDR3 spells CASSLKRTSGVADTQYF. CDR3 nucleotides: TGTGCCAGCAGCTTAAAGAGGACTAGCGGGGTCGCGGATACGCAGTATTTT.